This TCR beta chain was sequenced for a study of CD8 T cells in ankylosing spondylitis. For TCR beta, libraries came from quantitative 5'-RACE with molecular barcodes. MiXCR, run by TCRdb on the 5' RACE reads, gives a single entry per CDR3 protein. The repertoire holds 750,000 to 850,000 distinct CDR3 sequences, with 12% as singletons. Study-wide results and limits: Seven to nine highly homologous variants made up a TCR beta motif, and this motif appeared characteristic of ankylosing spondylitis blood. Certain motif variants had earlier appeared in reactive arthritis synovial fluid and blood. From matched ankylosing spondylitis synovial fluid, disease-linked clones were reportedly recovered at significantly enriched levels.

Comments on this clonotype: Its antigen is unknown.

The germline V gene has CDR1 DFQATT and CDR2 SNEGSKA (reference sequence). Between the trimmed V and J ends, which lost 2 bases and 0 bases, there was a span of 12 bases. This CDR3 spans 15 amino acids. Input material: blood, either unsorted or a sorted T cell fraction (not recorded which). This rearrangement joins TRBV20-1 to TRBJ2-3; D may be TRBD1 or TRBD2 (6 bases each). The TCR originated in a male donor with ankylosing spondylitis. CDR3 protein: CSARIGGTSTDTQYF. The CDR3, as DNA: TGCAGTGCTAGAATAGGGGGGACTAGCACAGATACGCAGTATTTT.